The clone carrying this TCR beta chain was counted many times. Its antigen is undetermined. The data were obtained in a study of CD8+CD57+ T cells in acquired aplastic anemia. Study details: Yields of DNA that came from sorted CD4+ and CD8+ cells averaged roughly 3.2 ug. In CD4+ cells, healthy donors produced an average of around 11 million reads. Study-wide results and limits: The study found no significant CD8+ Simpson's diversity difference between patients and controls. The number of CD8+ CDR3 sequences shared by patients and controls was approximately 30.

The CDR3 has 16 amino acids. The V gene lost 5 bases and the J gene lost 1 base, with 17 bases spanning the gap. The V gene's germline CDR1 is SNHLY and CDR2 FYNNEI. CDR3 and TCR beta VDJ profiling relied on a genomic DNA template. TCRdb independently ran MiXCR on the reads; one entry per CDR3 protein. The profile shows around 140,000 distinct CDR3 sequences, 41% of them singletons. The chain recombines TRBV2 with TRBJ2-5, with D perhaps matching TRBD1 (5 bases). The sample comprised sorted CD4+, CD8+, or CD8+CD57+ T cells (not recorded which) from PBMCs. This clonotype was obtained from a human donor in good health, serving as a control. The DNA for the CDR3 is TGTGCCAGCAGTCGAACCCGACAGATAAGCCAAGAGACCCAGTACTTC. Translating it yields CASSRTRQISQETQYF. Together with reference TRBV2 and TRBJ2-5, the CDR3 gives the full variable domain: EPEVTQTPSHQVTQMGQEVILRCVPISNHLYFYWYRQILGQKVEFLVSFYNNEISEKSEIFDDQFSVERPDGSNFTLKIRSTKLEDSAMYFCASSRTRQISQETQYFGPGTRLLVL.